This T cell receptor (beta chain) was captured by sequencing in a study of molecular identifiers for immune sequencing clone quantification. The V gene lost 3 bases and the J gene lost 4 bases, with 10 bases spanning the gap. The CDR3 spans 13 residues. Germline V gene lookup returns CDR1 SGDLS and CDR2 YYNGEE. TCRdb re-derived calls from the PCR reads in MiXCR, one entry per CDR3 protein. This table holds hundreds of thousands of distinct CDR3 sequences, about 25% found once. Points on this clonotype: Antigen specificity is unknown.

General study findings and limits: More than 97% of effector molecules, versus under 1% of naive-cell molecules, belonged to clones above 20 RNA copies.

Sorting selected naive CD8 T cells with a CD8+CD4-CCR7+CD45RA+ phenotype. This chain uses TRBV9 with TRBJ1-2, with a weak D call TRBD1 (6 bases). Sequencing was carried out using naive CD8+ T cells from blood, with Jurkat cell RNA spiked in. Subset meaning: FACS-sorted CD8+CD4-CCR7+CD45RA+ naive T cells. This sequence originates from a human donor in good health. Some libraries in this study had Jurkat cell RNA spiked in. CDR3 sequence reads: CASSAGQPYGYTF. CDR3 nucleotide sequence: TGTGCCAGCAGCGCCGGACAGCCCTATGGCTACACCTTC.